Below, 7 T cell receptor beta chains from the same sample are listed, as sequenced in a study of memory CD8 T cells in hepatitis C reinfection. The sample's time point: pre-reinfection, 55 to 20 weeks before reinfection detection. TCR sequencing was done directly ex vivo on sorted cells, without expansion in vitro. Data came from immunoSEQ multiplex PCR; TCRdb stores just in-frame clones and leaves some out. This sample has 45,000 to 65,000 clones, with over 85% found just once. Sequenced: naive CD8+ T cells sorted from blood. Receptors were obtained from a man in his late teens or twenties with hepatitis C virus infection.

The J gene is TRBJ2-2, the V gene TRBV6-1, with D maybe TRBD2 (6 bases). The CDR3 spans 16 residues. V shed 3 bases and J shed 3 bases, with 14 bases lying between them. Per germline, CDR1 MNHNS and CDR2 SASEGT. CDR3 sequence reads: CASSDGSWGDTGELFF. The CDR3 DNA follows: TGTGCCAGCAGTGACGGGTCATGGGGGGACACCGGGGAGCTGTTTTTT.

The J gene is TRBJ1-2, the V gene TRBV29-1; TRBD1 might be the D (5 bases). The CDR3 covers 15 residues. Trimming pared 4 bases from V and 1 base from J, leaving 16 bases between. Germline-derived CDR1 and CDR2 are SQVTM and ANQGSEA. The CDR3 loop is CSVVGWGRDNYGYTF. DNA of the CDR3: TGCAGCGTTGTTGGGTGGGGCAGGGATAACTATGGCTACACCTTC.

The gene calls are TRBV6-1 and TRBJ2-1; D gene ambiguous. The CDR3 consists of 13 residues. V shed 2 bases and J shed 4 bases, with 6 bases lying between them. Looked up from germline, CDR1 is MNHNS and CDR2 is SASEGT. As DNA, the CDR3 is TGTGCCAGCAGTGAATACGGGTACAATGAGCAGTTCTTC. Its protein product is CASSEYGYNEQFF.

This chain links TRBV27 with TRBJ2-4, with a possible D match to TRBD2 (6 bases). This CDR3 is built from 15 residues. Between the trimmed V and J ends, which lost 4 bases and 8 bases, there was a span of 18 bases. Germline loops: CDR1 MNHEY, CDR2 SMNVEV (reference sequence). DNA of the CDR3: TGTGCCAGCAGTTCCTCCCCCACCGGAGGGGACATTCAGTACTTC. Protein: CASSSSPTGGDIQYF.

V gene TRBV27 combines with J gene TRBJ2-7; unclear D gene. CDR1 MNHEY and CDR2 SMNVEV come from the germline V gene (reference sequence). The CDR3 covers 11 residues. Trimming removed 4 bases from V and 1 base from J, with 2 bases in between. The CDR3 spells CASSSSYEQYF. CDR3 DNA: TGTGCCAGCAGTTCATCCTACGAGCAGTACTTC.

Written as DNA, the CDR3 is TGTGCCAGCCGAGGAGATAACAATGAGCAGTTCTTC. It codes for CASRGDNNEQFF. This chain uses TRBV27 with TRBJ2-1; D unclear. Germline-derived CDR1 and CDR2 are MNHEY and SMNVEV (reference sequence). V lost 8 bases and J 5 bases, leaving 10 bases between the germline ends. This CDR3 region has 12 residues.

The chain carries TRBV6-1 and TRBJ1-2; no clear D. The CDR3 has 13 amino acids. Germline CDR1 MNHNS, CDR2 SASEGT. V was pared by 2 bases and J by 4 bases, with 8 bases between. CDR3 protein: CASSEPEGYGYTF. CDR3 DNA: TGTGCCAGCAGTGAACCGGAGGGCTATGGCTACACCTTC.